Each of the 26 T cell receptor beta chains below was sequenced from the same sample in a study of T cell responses to AZD1222 COVID-19 vaccine. The data were produced by immunoSEQ multiplex PCR, yet TCRdb's version contains in-frame clones alone and is incomplete. The sample lists approximately 160,000 clones, about nine tenths occurring once. This sample comprised peripheral blood, obtained on day 0 of AZD1222 vaccination. The receptors were gathered from an adult in good health.

CDR3 nucleotide sequence: TGTGCCAGCAGCAGCTTGACAGGGGATAATTCACCCCTCCACTTT. Amino acid sequence: CASSSLTGDNSPLHF. This chain connects TRBV9 to TRBJ1-6; 8 nucleotides match TRBD1. The V and J ends lost 4 bases and 5 bases, in that order; junction bases with no gene match: 5. The CDR3 has 15 residues. CDR1 is SGDLS, CDR2 YYNGEE, per germline. Full variable domain (missing parts from reference TRBV9 and TRBJ1-6): DSGVTQTPKHLITATGQRVTLRCSPRSGDLSVYWYQQSLDQGLQFLIQYYNGEERAKGNILERFSAQQFPDLHSELNLSSLELGDSALYFCASSSLTGDNSPLHFGNGTRLTVT.

The V call is TRBV2, the J call TRBJ1-4; 9 bases align to TRBD1. The CDR3 contains 14 residues. The germline V gene encodes CDR1 SNHLY and CDR2 FYNNEI. The V segment lost 6 bases and the J segment 7 bases; nucleotides outside the gene matches: 6. CDR3 sequence reads: CASSAGTGIEKLFF. In DNA, the CDR3 is TGTGCCAGCAGCGCCGGGACAGGGATTGAAAAACTGTTTTTT.

The rearrangement links TRBV6-4 to TRBJ1-5, with 7 bases lining up with TRBD1. Looked up from germline, CDR1 is MRHNA and CDR2 is SNTAGT. J was trimmed by 4 bases and V by 2 bases; bases with no gene match: 17. The CDR3 contains 19 residues. The CDR3 coding sequence is TGTGCCAGCAGTGACCTTAACCTAACAGGGGACGACCCGAATCAGCCCCAGCATTTT. Translation: CASSDLNLTGDDPNQPQHF.

The chain employs TRBV5-1 and TRBJ2-5, with D perhaps TRBD2 (5 bases). Trimming stripped 1 base from V and 1 base from J, with 14 bases between. The CDR3 has 16 residues. Germline CDR1 SGHRS, CDR2 YFSETQ. The CDR3 spells CASSLSGTHSQETQYF. The CDR3 bases are TGCGCCAGCAGCTTGAGCGGCACCCACTCCCAAGAGACCCAGTACTTC. The full variable domain, completed using reference TRBV5-1 and TRBJ2-5, is KAGVTQTPRYLIKTRGQQVTLSCSPISGHRSVSWYQQTPGQGLQFLFEYFSETQRNKGNFPGRFSGRQFSNSRSEMNVSTLELGDSALYLCASSLSGTHSQETQYFGPGTRLLVL.

The V call is TRBV9, the J call TRBJ2-5; 10 bases agree with TRBD1. CDR1 and CDR2 (germline): SGDLS, YYNGEE. This CDR3 contains 14 residues. V lost 4 bases and J lost 2; bases outside the gene matches: 2. CDR3 nucleotides: TGTGCCAGCAGCCAGGACAGGGGGCAAGAGACCCAGTACTTC. It codes for CASSQDRGQETQYF.

The V and J genes are TRBV6-1 and TRBJ2-1; TRBD1 might be the D (6 bases). The germline gives CDR1 MNHNS, CDR2 SASEGT. V lost 0 bases and J lost 2, with 11 bases in between. The CDR3 is made up of 16 amino acids. CDR3 coding DNA: TGTGCCAGCAGTGAAGCGGCAGGGGCCCCCTACAATGAGCAGTTCTTC. This sequence encodes CASSEAAGAPYNEQFF.

The chain links TRBV4-2 to TRBJ1-5, with no clear D. CDR3 length equals 15 residues. Per germline, CDR1 LGHNA and CDR2 YNFKEQ. V lost 0 bases and J lost 1, with 7 bases in between. The CDR3 DNA reads as TGTGCCAGCAGCCAAGAAGGATGGAGCAATCAGCCCCAGCATTTT. It encodes CASSQEGWSNQPQHF.

The chain has TRBV28 and TRBJ1-5; D unresolved. This CDR3 contains 16 residues. V shed 5 bases and J shed 6 bases, with 20 bases lying between them. Germline values: CDR1 MDHEN, CDR2 SYDVKM. The CDR3 DNA is TGTGCCAGCAGTCCAGAAGCGGACCTTTCGGGTCAGCCCCAGCATTTT. Protein product: CASSPEADLSGQPQHF.

The chain couples TRBV12-3 or TRBV12-4 to TRBJ2-1; the D is unclear. This CDR3 is 13 amino acids long. Deletions cut 6 bases from V and 5 bases from J, with 11 bases between. The CDR3 loop reads CASSRLRDNEQFF. The CDR3 DNA follows: TGTGCCAGCAGCCGTCTAAGGGACAATGAGCAGTTCTTC.

The chain has TRBV7-2 and TRBJ2-7; 9 bases align to TRBD2. Germline CDR1 and CDR2: SGHTA and FQGNSA. The CDR3 is 15 amino acids. Germline trimming cut 5 bases from V and 4 bases from J; bases unmatched to any gene: 9. CDR3 residues: CASSPEGSGSYEQYF. In DNA form, the CDR3 reads TGTGCCAGCAGCCCCGAAGGTAGCGGGAGTTACGAGCAGTACTTC.

The V and J genes are TRBV7-9 and TRBJ2-7; no clear D gene. V was shortened by 5 bases and J by 6 bases, with 20 bases between the two germline ends. The germline gives CDR1 SEHNR, CDR2 FQNEAQ (reference sequence). The length of the CDR3 is 15 residues. The CDR3: CASSQSSDLASEQYF. The CDR3 DNA reads TGTGCCAGCAGCCAATCAAGTGATCTCGCCTCCGAGCAGTACTTC. Together with reference TRBV7-9 and TRBJ2-7, the CDR3 gives the full variable domain: DTGVSQNPRHKITKRGQNVTFRCDPISEHNRLYWYRQTLGQGPEFLTYFQNEAQLEKSRLLSDRFSAERPKGSFSTLEIQRTEQGDSAMYLCASSQSSDLASEQYFGPGTRLTVT.

This chain uses TRBV7-9 with TRBJ1-4; 7 bases are shared with TRBD1. The germline V gene has CDR1 SEHNR and CDR2 FQNEAQ (reference sequence). CDR3 length: 15 residues. Unmatched junction bases numbered 7, after V lost 6 bases and J lost 3 bases. CDR3 sequence: CASSPPGQSNEKLFF. The DNA for the CDR3 is TGTGCCAGCAGTCCTCCGGGACAGTCTAATGAAAAACTGTTTTTT.

The chain employs TRBV9 and TRBJ1-4; 7 nucleotides align to TRBD1. CDR1 SGDLS and CDR2 YYNGEE come from the germline V gene. The V and J ends lost 8 bases and 7 bases, in that order; junction bases with no gene match: 14. The CDR3 spans 15 residues. The CDR3 region is CAREGQLNPPEKLFF. As DNA, the CDR3 is TGTGCCAGAGAGGGACAGTTAAACCCTCCTGAAAAACTGTTTTTT.

The genes are TRBV27 and TRBJ1-2; D perhaps matches TRBD1 (5 bases). The CDR3 has 15 amino acids. V was shortened by 3 bases and J by 1 base, with 12 bases between the two germline ends. Germline V gives CDR1 MNHEY, CDR2 SMNVEV (reference sequence). The CDR3 DNA follows: TGTGCCAGCAGTTTGGCAGGGACCATTAACTATGGCTACACCTTC. Translated, it gives CASSLAGTINYGYTF.

In DNA form, the CDR3 reads TGTGCCAGCAGCCTTACTGGGACAAGCTACAATGAGCAGTTCTTC. This sequence encodes CASSLTGTSYNEQFF. J is TRBJ2-1 and V is TRBV7-2, with D possibly matching TRBD1 (6 bases). Germline V CDR1 and CDR2: SGHTA, FQGNSA. V gave up 5 bases and J gave up 3 bases, with 14 bases separating them. CDR3 length: 15 residues.

The chain couples TRBV6-5 to TRBJ1-1, with D possibly being TRBD1 (6 bases). The CDR3 length is 16 residues. Germline CDR1 reads MNHEY; CDR2 reads SVGAGI. V lost 8 bases to trimming and J lost 1 base, with 20 bases between them. CDR3 sequence (DNA): TGTGCCAGCGGTAACTTCCGCAGGGGCCCGAACACTGAAGCTTTCTTT. It encodes CASGNFRRGPNTEAFF.

The chain recombines TRBV10-2 with TRBJ2-5; D is perhaps TRBD1 or TRBD2 (5 bases each). This CDR3 has 15 residues. Deletions cut 2 bases from V and 9 bases from J, with 19 bases between. Germline V lookup: CDR1 WSHSY, CDR2 SAAADI. The CDR3 nucleotides read TGCGCCAGCAGTGAGGTGGGGGAGACCATAAGTTCCCAGTACTTC. Translated: CASSEVGETISSQYF.

This chain connects TRBV14 to TRBJ2-3, with D perhaps assigned TRBD1 or TRBD2 (5 bases each). Germline CDR1 is SGHDN and CDR2 is FVKESK. The CDR3 runs to 11 residues. Trimming left V 5 bases short and J 14 bases short, with 14 bases between. The CDR3 loop reads CASSSPGTRYF. CDR3 in DNA: TGTGCCAGCAGCTCGCCGGGGACGAGGTATTTT.

The chain joins TRBV19 to TRBJ2-2; D gene ambiguous. The V gene lost 3 bases and the J gene lost 5 bases, with 4 bases spanning the gap. This CDR3 comprises 12 residues. CDR1 and CDR2 (germline): LNHDA, SQIVND (reference sequence). The CDR3 loop is CASSIKTGELFF. CDR3 sequence (DNA): TGTGCCAGTAGTATTAAGACCGGGGAGCTGTTTTTT.

The chain has TRBV18 and TRBJ1-2, with D possibly being TRBD1 (5 bases). The germline V gene encodes CDR1 KGHSH and CDR2 LQKENI. The germline V and J ends were trimmed by 3 bases and 6 bases, with 11 bases remaining between them. The CDR3 covers 13 residues. The CDR3 spells CASSPLEGNGYTF. For the CDR3, the DNA is TGTGCCAGCTCACCCCTAGAGGGGAATGGCTACACCTTC.

The rearrangement uses TRBV10-1 and TRBJ2-5; the D gene is possibly TRBD2 (5 bases). Deletions cut 5 bases from V and 7 bases from J, with 14 bases between. This CDR3 spans 13 amino acids. Looked up from germline, CDR1 is WNHNN and CDR2 is SYGVQD (reference sequence). In nucleotides, the CDR3 is TGCGCCAGCAGTTTCCTAGCTGGTGCGACCCAGTACTTC. The encoded protein is CASSFLAGATQYF.

V and J are TRBV9 and TRBJ2-5; possibly TRBD1 for D (7 bases). Trimming removed 4 bases from V and 0 bases from J, with 16 bases in between. This CDR3 is 16 amino acids long. CDR1 is SGDLS, CDR2 YYNGEE, per germline. CDR3 bases: TGTGCCAGCAGCCCATGGACAGGAGGGGACCAAGAGACCCAGTACTTC. This codes for CASSPWTGGDQETQYF.

About this clone: An end of the junction differs from the germline gene, which may be a read error. The chain combines TRBV5-8 with TRBJ1-2; D remains ambiguous. Germline lookup yields CDR1 SGHTS and CDR2 YDEGEE. The CDR3 is 14 amino acids. DNA for the CDR3: TGTGCCAGCAGCCCCGTTCGGTTGGCAGGACCCGACCACTTC. Translated: CASSPVRLAGPDHF.

The chain recombines TRBV6-6 with TRBJ1-5, with TRBD1 identical over 8 bases. After removal of 4 bases from V and 2 bases from J, the junction contained 4 bases not matched to a gene. The length of the CDR3 is 15 residues. Germline lookup yields CDR1 MNHNY and CDR2 SVGAGI (reference sequence). The CDR3 DNA reads TGTGCCAGCAGTTCCCAGACAGGGGGCAATCAGCCCCAGCATTTT. Encoded protein: CASSSQTGGNQPQHF.

V and J are TRBV30 and TRBJ2-1; no definite D call. Per germline, CDR1 GTSNPN and CDR2 SVGIG (reference sequence). Trimming removed 7 bases at V and 7 bases at J, with 14 bases between. The CDR3 spans 12 residues. This CDR3 reads CASWRPSNEQFF. CDR3 DNA sequence: TGTGCCTCCTGGCGGCCTTCTAATGAGCAGTTCTTC.

The chain combines TRBV7-9 with TRBJ2-7; D may be TRBD1 (6 bases). The germline V and J ends were trimmed by 6 bases and 3 bases, with 21 bases remaining between them. The CDR3 sequence is 16 residues long. CDR1 is SEHNR, CDR2 FQNEAQ, per germline (reference sequence). The CDR3 region is CASSDRRQGRSYEQYF. The CDR3 nucleotides are TGTGCCAGCAGTGACAGGCGTCAGGGTCGGAGCTACGAGCAGTACTTC.